A single sample is the source of the 2 T cell receptor beta chains below, sequenced in a study of cytomegalovirus exposure and HLA in healthy donors. PCR was performed using 60 Vbeta and 13 Jbeta primers. Sequencing used immunoSEQ multiplex PCR; TCRdb keeps in-frame clones, though not all of them. The sample lists fewer than 85,000 clones; about 78% were seen once. Sequencing was carried out using PBMCs. These receptor sequences come from a woman aged 40 to 55 in good health and CMV-seropositive.

This chain joins TRBV7-6 and TRBJ1-4; perhaps TRBD1 as D (5 bases). V lost 2 bases and J lost 7, with 11 bases in between. The germline CDR1 and CDR2 sequences are SGHVS and FNYEAQ. CDR3 length: 14 residues. CDR3 DNA sequence: TGTGCCAGCAGCTTAAGCCAGGGAGGTGAAAAACTGTTTTTT. Protein sequence: CASSLSQGGEKLFF.

This sequence joins TRBV10-3 and TRBJ2-1; TRBD2 might be the D (6 bases). The germline V and J ends were trimmed by 3 bases and 2 bases, with 14 bases remaining between them. CDR1 ENHRY and CDR2 SYGVKD come from the germline V gene. This CDR3 spans 16 amino acids. The CDR3 loop reads CAISEGRLATYNEQFF. The CDR3 DNA reads TGTGCCATCAGTGAAGGTAGGCTAGCGACCTACAATGAGCAGTTCTTC.